The rows below give T cell receptor beta chains drawn from one sample of a study of T cells in localized non-small cell lung cancer. This table comes from immunoSEQ multiplex PCR, and its TCRdb copy is limited to in-frame clones, with some not included. The data hold fewer than 4,500 clones, with just under 30% observed a single time. Sequences were derived from lung tumor tissue, sampled before any cancer treatment. Source of these receptors: a female donor at least 60 years old with stage I lung adenocarcinoma. CDR3s include the opening cysteine and the closing phenylalanine or tryptophan. The order of the fields is V gene, D gene, clone size, J gene, CDR3 protein, CDR3 DNA. D genes are given only for firm matches. Some rows have no size entry. The others give once, few or many, or a class for an expanded clone.

>TRBV30|TRBD2|-|TRBJ2-7
CARGGASYEQYF
TGTGCCCGGGGGGGGGCCTCCTACGAGCAGTACTTC
>TRBV6-8|TRBD1|-|TRBJ1-6
CAIRTGTDHSPLHF
TGTGCCATCAGGACCGGGACAGACCATTCACCCCTCCACTTT
>TRBV11-3|TRBD2|-|TRBJ2-1
CASGKLAGPHPNEQFF
TGTGCCAGCGGCAAACTAGCGGGGCCCCATCCGAATGAGCAGTTCTTC
>TRBV6-8|-|-|TRBJ1-5
CASSYAVSNQPQHF
TGTGCCAGCAGTTACGCAGTTAGCAATCAGCCCCAGCATTTT
>TRBV11-3|-|many|TRBJ1-2
CASTIPGTVNYGYTF
TGTGCCAGCACCATACCCGGGACGGTCAACTATGGCTACACCTTC
>TRBV6-8|-|-|TRBJ1-3
CASSVSWVSGNTIYF
TGTGCCAGCAGTGTGAGCTGGGTTTCTGGAAACACCATATATTTT
>TRBV6-8|-|-|TRBJ2-5
CASSSRGETQYF
TGTGCCAGCAGTAGCCGCGGCGAGACCCAGTACTTC
>TRBV25-1|-|-|TRBJ1-4
CASSAPIASGVKLFF
TGTGCCAGCAGTGCTCCCATAGCGTCCGGTGTAAAACTGTTTTTT
>TRBV5-1|TRBD1|-|TRBJ1-1
CASSFATGGGEAFF
TGCGCCAGCAGCTTCGCTACAGGGGGAGGTGAAGCTTTCTTT
>TRBV15|TRBD1|-|TRBJ1-2
CATSPGQGASLSLGGYTF
TGTGCCACCAGCCCTGGACAGGGGGCAAGCCTCAGTCTGGGGGGCTACACCTTC
>TRBV30|-|-|TRBJ1-2
CAWSRTAGGYTF
TGTGCCTGGAGTAGGACAGCTGGTGGCTACACCTTC
>TRBV4-1|TRBD1|-|TRBJ1-2
CASSQDLAQGAIYGYTF
TGCGCCAGCAGCCAAGATTTAGCCCAGGGGGCTATCTATGGCTACACCTTC
>TRBV22-1|-|-|TRBJ1-2
CASSFGRGGEHYGYTF
TGTGCCAGCAGTTTCGGCCGAGGGGGGGAGCACTATGGCTACACCTTC
>TRBV11-3|-|medium-sized|TRBJ1-1
CASSKAGVSGEAFF
TGTGCCAGCAGCAAGGCAGGGGTTAGTGGAGAAGCTTTCTTT
>TRBV11-3|-|-|TRBJ2-1
CASSLPGGGGYNEQFF
TGTGCCAGCAGCCTCCCGGGAGGGGGCGGCTACAATGAGCAGTTCTTC